These T cell receptor beta chains were read from a single sample in a study. One entry per CDR3 protein, called by TCRdb with MiXCR from the RT-PCR reads. The sample lists around 700,000 distinct CDR3 sequences; over 12% were seen once. Sample: memory CD4+ T cells from blood. These TCRs come from a female donor in good health, serving as a healthy control. Both conserved end residues are part of each CDR3. A D gene is named only where the DNA matches it firmly. Clone size, where shown, is once, few, many, or a class for clones that have expanded.

CDR3 protein | CDR3 DNA | J gene | clone size | D gene | V gene
CSAPPGQGAGYTF | TGCAGTGCTCCTCCGGGACAGGGGGCAGGCTACACCTTC | TRBJ1-2 | - | TRBD1 | TRBV20-1
CASSYCYWERCADTQYF | TGTGCCAGCAGCTATTGTTACTGGGAGCGGTGCGCAGATACGCAGTATTTT | TRBJ2-3 | - | - | TRBV7-9
CSASRAGVTDTQYF | TGCAGTGCTTCTCGGGCCGGGGTAACAGATACGCAGTATTTT | TRBJ2-3 | - | - | TRBV20-1
CASSQLSLGYEQYF | TGTGCCAGCAGCCAGCTGTCACTAGGGTACGAGCAGTACTTC | TRBJ2-7 | few | - | TRBV3-1
CASILQGASYEQYF | TGTGCCAGCATCCTACAGGGGGCCTCCTACGAGCAGTACTTC | TRBJ2-7 | - | TRBD1 | TRBV28
CATSDGTALAKNIQYF | TGTGCCACCAGTGATGGGACAGCTCTAGCCAAAAACATTCAGTACTTC | TRBJ2-4 | - | TRBD1 | TRBV24-1
CASRSGTSGRSEQFF | TGTGCCAGCAGGTCCGGGACTAGCGGGAGAAGTGAGCAGTTCTTC | TRBJ2-1 | few | TRBD2 | TRBV28
CASRGGAVDEQYF | TGTGCCAGCAGGGGGGGGGCAGTAGACGAGCAGTACTTC | TRBJ2-7 | - | - | TRBV28
CASSQHNRGLAAFF | TGCGCCAGCAGCCAACACAACAGGGGGCTGGCGGCTTTCTTT | TRBJ1-1 | many | TRBD1 | TRBV4-3
CASSLALTVDGYTF | TGTGCCAGCAGCTTAGCGCTAACAGTGGATGGCTACACCTTC | TRBJ1-2 | few | - | TRBV7-2
CASRETARDGYTF | TGTGCCAGCAGAGAGACAGCGAGGGATGGCTACACCTTC | TRBJ1-2 | many | - | TRBV6-1
CASSPHEETQYF | TGCGCCAGCAGCCCTCATGAAGAGACCCAGTACTTC | TRBJ2-5 | - | - | TRBV5-1
CASSFQGRPEQFF | TGTGCCAGCAGCTTTCAGGGGAGGCCGGAGCAGTTCTTC | TRBJ2-1 | - | - | TRBV5-5
CSAVIGGSHSNQPQHF | TGCAGTGCTGTGATAGGGGGGTCCCATAGCAATCAGCCCCAGCATTTT | TRBJ1-5 | many | - | TRBV20-1
CASSESGTGGETQYF | TGTGCCAGCAGTGAATCCGGGACAGGGGGGGAGACCCAGTACTTC | TRBJ2-5 | - | TRBD1 | TRBV25-1
CASSPSTANTEAFF | TGTGCCAGCAGCCCGTCGACAGCGAACACTGAAGCTTTCTTT | TRBJ1-1 | - | - | TRBV7-2
CASSLFGLGDSPLHF | TGTGCCAGCAGTTTATTTGGGCTGGGAGATTCACCCCTCCACTTT | TRBJ1-6 | few | - | TRBV27
CASSEDGWRNEQFF | TGTGCCAGCAGTGAAGACGGGTGGAGAAATGAGCAGTTCTTC | TRBJ2-1 | - | - | TRBV2
CSVEDRRPGANVLTF | TGCAGCGTTGAAGATCGTCGCCCTGGGGCCAACGTCCTGACTTTC | TRBJ2-6 | - | - | TRBV29-1
CASSLGGKNTEAFF | TGTGCCAGCAGCTTAGGCGGAAAGAACACTGAAGCTTTCTTT | TRBJ1-1 | - | - | TRBV7-6
CASSLLGRDGYTF | TGTGCCAGCAGTTTGTTGGGACGCGATGGCTACACCTTC | TRBJ1-2 | few | - | TRBV27
CASSSDTGDINTGELFF | TGTGCCAGCAGCTCGGATACAGGTGATATTAACACCGGGGAGCTGTTTTTT | TRBJ2-2 | - | - | TRBV5-5
CASSEAHTQETQYF | TGTGCCAGCAGTGAAGCGCACACCCAAGAGACCCAGTACTTC | TRBJ2-5 | few | - | TRBV6-1
CASRTLGQPQHF | TGTGCCAGCAGGACGTTGGGTCAGCCCCAGCATTTT | TRBJ1-5 | many | - | TRBV6-2/TRBV6-3
CATSKGTEETQYF | TGTGCCACCAGTAAGGGGACAGAAGAGACCCAGTACTTC | TRBJ2-5 | - | TRBD1 | TRBV24-1
CAISEAVQGNEQFF | TGTGCCATCAGTGAGGCCGTACAGGGTAATGAGCAGTTCTTC | TRBJ2-1 | many | - | TRBV10-3
CASRRWRTNEKLFF | TGTGCCAGCAGGAGGTGGAGAACTAATGAAAAACTGTTTTTT | TRBJ1-4 | - | - | TRBV2
CASSSGPQGWNTEAFF | TGCGCCAGCAGCTCGGGCCCCCAGGGGTGGAACACTGAAGCTTTCTTT | TRBJ1-1 | - | - | TRBV5-1
CATSPSLGDQETQYF | TGTGCCACCAGTCCCTCATTGGGGGACCAAGAGACCCAGTACTTC | TRBJ2-5 | - | - | TRBV24-1
CASSFRRDRLFF | TGTGCCAGCAGCTTCCGCCGGGACCGACTGTTTTTT | TRBJ1-4 | - | - | TRBV7-8
CASSRLGTEETQYF | TGTGCCAGCTCTCGACTAGGTACTGAAGAGACCCAGTACTTC | TRBJ2-5 | - | - | TRBV18
CASSLDITGPIDNQPQHF | TGTGCCAGCAGTTTAGATATCACGGGTCCCATTGACAATCAGCCCCAGCATTTT | TRBJ1-5 | many | - | TRBV12-3/TRBV12-4
CASSLGGVGPPLHF | TGTGCCAGCAGTTTAGGGGGAGTCGGGCCACCCCTCCACTTT | TRBJ1-6 | few | - | TRBV28
CASRGLAGVEYEQYF | TGTGCCAGCAGAGGACTAGCGGGAGTGGAGTACGAGCAGTACTTC | TRBJ2-7 | many | TRBD2 | TRBV6-2/TRBV6-3
CASSPQKANEQFF | TGCGCCAGCAGCCCACAGAAGGCCAATGAGCAGTTCTTC | TRBJ2-1 | few | - | TRBV4-1
CASTGLGAGELFF | TGTGCCAGCACCGGACTCGGAGCCGGGGAGCTGTTTTTT | TRBJ2-2 | - | - | TRBV6-5
CASSSGGDKFF | TGTGCCAGCAGTTCCGGCGGGGATAAGTTCTTC | TRBJ2-1 | few | - | TRBV12-3/TRBV12-4
CASSLMGVGGNTEAFF | TGTGCCAGCAGCTTAATGGGGGTTGGGGGGAACACTGAAGCTTTCTTT | TRBJ1-1 | few | - | TRBV7-2
CASRLTTGFRDEQYF | TGTGCCAGCAGGCTAACGACAGGGTTCAGGGACGAGCAGTACTTC | TRBJ2-7 | - | TRBD1 | TRBV6-2/TRBV6-3
CASSDQLAEQFF | TGTGCCAGCAGTGATCAACTAGCGGAGCAGTTCTTC | TRBJ2-1 | many | TRBD2 | TRBV12-3/TRBV12-4
CASSIAGTVYNEQFF | TGTGCCAGTAGTATTGCTGGGACAGTTTACAATGAGCAGTTCTTC | TRBJ2-1 | few | TRBD1 | TRBV19
CATGSKGNYGYTF | TGTGCCACCGGCAGCAAGGGGAACTATGGCTACACCTTC | TRBJ1-2 | - | - | TRBV12-3/TRBV12-4
CASSVDPGHGWEQYF | TGTGCCAGCAGCGTTGACCCTGGACACGGATGGGAGCAGTACTTC | TRBJ2-7 | - | - | TRBV9
CSAFGTAIEQYF | TGCAGTGCATTCGGGACTGCCATCGAGCAGTACTTC | TRBJ2-7 | - | - | TRBV20-1
CASSPGAGLIYGYTF | TGTGCCAGCAGCCCCGGGGCGGGGCTCATCTATGGCTACACCTTC | TRBJ1-2 | many | - | TRBV7-2
CASSFATGTDTQYF | TGTGCCAGCAGCTTTGCAACGGGCACAGATACGCAGTATTTT | TRBJ2-3 | many | - | TRBV5-5
CAWRSAGRLYEQYF | TGTGCCTGGAGAAGTGCGGGACGCCTCTACGAGCAGTACTTC | TRBJ2-7 | - | - | TRBV30
CASSLAKVPNTEAFF | TGTGCCAGCAGTTTAGCGAAAGTGCCGAACACTGAAGCTTTCTTT | TRBJ1-1 | many | - | TRBV12-3/TRBV12-4
CASSTAATSPLHF | TGTGCCAGCAGTACGGCTGCTACTTCACCCCTCCACTTT | TRBJ1-6 | many | - | TRBV12-3/TRBV12-4